This record covers a single T cell receptor beta chain. The record originates from a study of blood T cell repertoires in COVID-19. Study-wide context: The samples span acute and convalescent COVID-19 from the United States, Italy and Spain. The cDNA or gDNA used as material had been derived from T cells, B-cell-depleted T cells, or PBMCs.

Trimming pared 3 bases from V and 0 bases from J, leaving 5 bases between. The CDR3 length is 14 residues. Germline CDR1 is WNHNN and CDR2 is SYGVQD (reference sequence). In the original processing: Estimated nucleated cell counts came from reference gene primer amplification. Clones were read by immunoSEQ multiplex PCR, and TCRdb kept only the in-frame ones, dropping some. The D gene and trimming were derived from the DNA, and the V and J assignments and clone size from that table. The sample contains 78,000 or so clones, more than 65% of which appear only once. The TCR comes from a man at least 80 years old with acute or convalescent COVID-19. J is TRBJ2-2 and V is TRBV10-1, with D unresolved. Sequences were obtained from peripheral blood. CDR3 nucleotide sequence: TGCGCCAGCAGTGAAAGCTCGAACACCGGGGAGCTGTTTTTT. Encoded protein: CASSESSNTGELFF.